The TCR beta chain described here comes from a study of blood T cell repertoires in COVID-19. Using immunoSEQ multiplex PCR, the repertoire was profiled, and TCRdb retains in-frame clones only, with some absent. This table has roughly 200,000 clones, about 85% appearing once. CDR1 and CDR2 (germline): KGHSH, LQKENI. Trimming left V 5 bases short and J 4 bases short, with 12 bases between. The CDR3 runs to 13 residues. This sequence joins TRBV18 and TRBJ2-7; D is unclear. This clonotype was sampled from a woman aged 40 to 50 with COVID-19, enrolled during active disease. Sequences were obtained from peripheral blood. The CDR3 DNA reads TGTGCCAGCTCAATTAGCCAGATTTACGAGCAGTACTTC. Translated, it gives CASSISQIYEQYF.